This TCR beta chain was profiled in a study of T-cell memory formation after mild COVID-19. Overall study findings and caveats: Those CD4+ clones that contracted were mainly in CM and EM (CD8+ ones in EMRA). Clonal second-wave expansions that peaked on day 37 had unconfirmed SARS-CoV-2 specificity. A balance of CD4 and CD8 characterized clones contracting day 15 to 85, whereas later expanders leaned CD4+.

For this clonotype: Antigen: not known.

5'RACE with constant-segment primers built TCRalpha and TCRbeta cDNA libraries with UMIs. TCRdb itself ran the 5' RACE reads through MiXCR, one entry per CDR3 protein. The sample includes about 350,000 distinct CDR3 sequences, roughly 15% of them seen just once. The CDR3 is 13 residues long. Germline-derived CDR1 and CDR2 are DFQATT and SNEGSKA (reference sequence). The chain is built from TRBV20-1 and TRBJ2-3; 13 nucleotides align to TRBD2. The sample comprised PBMCs or a T cell subset sorted from them (not recorded which). This clonotype was sampled from a man aged 18 to 29 who had mild COVID-19 (a few samples of this study predate the infection). Cell type and time point are not known. The CDR3 sequence: CSFAGTSGARQYF. CDR3 nucleotides: TGCAGCTTCGCCGGGACTAGCGGGGCTCGACAGTATTTT.